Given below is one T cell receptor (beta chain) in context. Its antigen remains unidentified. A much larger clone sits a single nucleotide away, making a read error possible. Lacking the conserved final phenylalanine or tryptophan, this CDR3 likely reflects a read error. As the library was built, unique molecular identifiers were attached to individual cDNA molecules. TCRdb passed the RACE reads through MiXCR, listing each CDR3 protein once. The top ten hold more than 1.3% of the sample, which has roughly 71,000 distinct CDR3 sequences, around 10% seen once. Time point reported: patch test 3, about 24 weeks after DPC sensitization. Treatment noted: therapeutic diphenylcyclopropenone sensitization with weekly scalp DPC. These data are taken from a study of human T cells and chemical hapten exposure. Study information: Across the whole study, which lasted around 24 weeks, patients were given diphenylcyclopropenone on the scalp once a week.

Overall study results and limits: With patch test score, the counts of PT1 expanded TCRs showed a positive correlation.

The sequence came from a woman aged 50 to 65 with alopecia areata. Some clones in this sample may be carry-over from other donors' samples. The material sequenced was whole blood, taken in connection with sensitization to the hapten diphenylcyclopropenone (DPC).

For the CDR3, the DNA is TGTGCCAGCAGCCAATACAGTAATCCTACCGAGCAGTACCTC. As protein: CASSQYSNPTEQYL. The chain employs TRBV3-1 and TRBJ2-7, with D uncertain. The V gene lost 2 bases and the J gene lost 6 bases, with 14 bases spanning the gap. The CDR3 is 14 amino acids. Germline V gene sequence: CDR1 LGHDT, CDR2 YNNKEL (reference sequence).